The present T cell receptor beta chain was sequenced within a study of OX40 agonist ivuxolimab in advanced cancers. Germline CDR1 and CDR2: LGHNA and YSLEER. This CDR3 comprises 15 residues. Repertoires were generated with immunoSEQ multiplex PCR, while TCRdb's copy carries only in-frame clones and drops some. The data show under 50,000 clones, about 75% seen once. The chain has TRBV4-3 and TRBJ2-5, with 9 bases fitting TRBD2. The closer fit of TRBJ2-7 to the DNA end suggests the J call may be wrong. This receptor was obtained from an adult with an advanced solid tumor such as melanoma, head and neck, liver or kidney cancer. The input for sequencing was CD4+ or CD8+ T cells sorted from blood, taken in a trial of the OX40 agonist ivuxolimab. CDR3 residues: CASSQDSGSFYEQYF. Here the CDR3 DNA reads TGCGCCAGCAGCCAGGATAGCGGGAGCTTCTACGAGCAGTACTTC.